Listed here are 23 T cell receptor beta chains from one sample, sequenced in a study of molecular identifiers for immune sequencing clone quantification (dated by TCRdb to the late 2010s). Libraries were constructed by PCR. The run used an Illumina HiSeq 4000. The public reads were reanalyzed by TCRdb: fastp trimming at Q25, MiXCR alignment, in-frame beta chains only. CDR3 protein sequences are deduplicated, and each keeps its most common genes and DNA. For this sample the table gives about 12,000 distinct CDR3 sequences, of which under 20% were detected only once. The biggest ten clones account for around 1.5% of the sample. The sequenced material came from naive CD8+ T cells from blood, with Jurkat cell RNA spiked in. The cell subset or site tag for this specimen amounts to: FACS-sorted CD8+CD4-CCR7+CD45RA+ naive T cells. Every receptor here comes from a human donor in good health. Some libraries in this study had Jurkat cell RNA spiked in.

This clonotype was detected many times. The genes are TRBV7-8 and TRBJ2-5; 7 bases are a match to TRBD2. The V segment lost 3 bases and the J segment 4 bases; nucleotides outside the gene matches: 8. From germline, CDR1 is SGHVS and CDR2 FQNEAQ. CDR3 length equals 15 residues. Written as DNA, the CDR3 is TGTGCCAGCAGCTTTGGAGGCGGGAGCGGAGAGACCCAGTACTTC. This sequence encodes CASSFGGGSGETQYF.

Details on this clonotype: A clone one base away is much larger, so this may be a read error. The chain uses TRBV27 and TRBJ1-1, with D possibly matching TRBD1 (5 bases). This CDR3 has 15 residues. Trimming stripped 0 bases from V and 4 bases from J, with 12 bases between. Germline V lookup: CDR1 MNHEY, CDR2 SMNVEV (reference sequence). This chain's CDR3 is CASSLSTEGTTEAFF. The CDR3 DNA sequence: TGTGCCAGCAGTTTATCGACCGAAGGGACCACTGAAGCTTTCTTT.

The rearrangement uses TRBV20-1 and TRBJ2-1, with TRBD2 identical over 7 bases. The V segment lost 5 bases and the J segment 0 bases; nucleotides outside the gene matches: 16. The length of the CDR3 is 18 residues. Germline-derived CDR1 and CDR2 are DFQATT and SNEGSKA (reference sequence). The CDR3 loop reads CSAPALAPSSSSYNEQFF. The CDR3 bases are TGCAGTGCTCCCGCACTAGCGCCATCCTCCAGCTCCTACAATGAGCAGTTCTTC.

This clonotype occurred many times. The chain couples TRBV27 to TRBJ2-3; 10 bases agree with TRBD2. Germline CDR1 MNHEY, CDR2 SMNVEV (reference sequence). The CDR3 spans 15 residues. The junction had 5 bases not matched to a gene; V was cut back by 5 bases and J by 3 bases. CDR3 sequence (DNA): TGTGCCAGCAGTGACGGACTAGCGGATACAGATACGCAGTATTTT. Its translation is CASSDGLADTDTQYF.

Ten or more counts support this clonotype. V usage is TRBV7-3 and J usage is TRBJ2-1; possible D gene TRBD2, 6 bases. The V end was cut by 1 base, the J end by 10 bases, with 20 bases between. This CDR3 spans 16 amino acids. Per germline, CDR1 SGHTA and CDR2 FQGTGA. CDR3 sequence (DNA): TGTGCCAGCAGCTTAAACCCGGGACTCCCGGCTGGGGAGCAGTTCTTC. As protein: CASSLNPGLPAGEQFF.

As regards this clonotype: With a much larger clone just one base away, this may be a read error. The chain couples TRBV5-1 to TRBJ2-5; D is uncertain. Germline loops: CDR1 SGHRS, CDR2 YFSETQ. This CDR3 has 14 amino acids. CDR3 coding DNA: TGCGCCAGCGGCTTGGTGGGCTTCCCAGAGACCCAGTACTTC. It encodes CASGLVGFPETQYF.

By share, this clonotype ranks as medium-sized. CDR3 loop: CATSDLTSGIGTDTQYF. As DNA, the CDR3 is TGTGCCACCAGTGACCTGACTAGCGGGATAGGCACAGATACGCAGTATTTT. V and J are TRBV24-1 and TRBJ2-3; 11 bases agree with TRBD2. Germline CDR1 is KGHDR and CDR2 is SFDVKD. J was trimmed by 1 base and V by 4 bases; bases with no gene match: 6. This CDR3 comprises 17 residues.

As for this clonotype: A read error is possible here, since a much larger clone lies one base away. This chain links TRBV5-6 with TRBJ1-3; perhaps TRBD1 as D (5 bases). Germline V CDR1 and CDR2: SGHDT, YYEEEE. The V end was cut by 4 bases, the J end by 0 bases, with 11 bases between. CDR3 length: 15 residues. The DNA for the CDR3 is TGTGCCAGCAGCGTTGCCGGGGGCTCTGGAAACACCATATATTTT. Translated, it gives CASSVAGGSGNTIYF. Based on the CDR3 plus reference TRBV5-6 and TRBJ1-3, the full variable domain is DAGVTQSPTHLIKTRGQQVTLRCSPKSGHDTVSWYQQALGQGPQFIFQYYEEEERQRGNFPDRFSGHQFPNYSSELNVNALLLGDSALYLCASSVAGGSGNTIYFGEGSWLTVV.

This clonotype was observed at least ten times. The chain has TRBV2 and TRBJ2-2; no clear D. V was clipped by 4 bases and J by 3 bases, with 6 bases between them. Per germline, CDR1 SNHLY and CDR2 FYNNEI. This CDR3 spans 13 amino acids. The CDR3 DNA is TGTGCCAGCAGTGCGCCTGACACCGGGGAGCTGTTTTTT. It encodes CASSAPDTGELFF.

The rearrangement joins TRBV12-3 or TRBV12-4 to TRBJ2-7, with TRBD1 matching over 7 bases. V lost 6 bases to trimming and J lost 7 bases; unmatched junction nucleotides: 9. This CDR3 region has 13 residues. CDR3 nucleotides: TGTGCCAGCAGCCTTTGGGACAGCCCGGAGCAGTACTTC. This gives the protein CASSLWDSPEQYF.

The CDR3 coding sequence is TGTGCCAGCAGCGTGGGACTAGCGGAATTCTCCTACAATGAGCAGTTCTTC. It is translated as CASSVGLAEFSYNEQFF. The J gene is TRBJ2-1, the V gene TRBV9; TRBD2 agrees at 11 bases. Trimming at V came to 2 bases and at J to 0 bases, leaving 4 bases not matched to a gene. Germline V CDR1 and CDR2: SGDLS, YYNGEE. The CDR3 has 17 amino acids.

This clonotype ranks as medium-sized (0.01 to 0.1%). The chain links TRBV27 to TRBJ2-1; TRBD2 matches at 11 bases. This CDR3 comprises 14 residues. V lost 4 bases and J lost 9; bases outside the gene matches: 5. CDR1 and CDR2 from the germline V gene are MNHEY and SMNVEV (reference sequence). CDR3 bases: TGTGCCAGCAGTTGGAATCTAGCGGGAGGTGAGCAGTTCTTC. Translation gives CASSWNLAGGEQFF.

This clonotype was counted many times. V and J are TRBV7-3 and TRBJ2-5, with no clear D. The CDR3 consists of 13 residues. The germline CDR1 and CDR2 sequences are SGHTA and FQGTGA. V lost 2 bases and J lost 5, with 9 bases in between. This CDR3 is CASSLSFGETQYF. CDR3 nucleotides: TGTGCCAGCAGCTTATCCTTCGGGGAGACCCAGTACTTC.

The sample holds one count of this clonotype. This may be a read error: a much more frequent sequence differs by one nucleotide. This sequence joins TRBV10-3 and TRBJ1-1; tentatively, D is TRBD1 (5 bases). CDR1 is ENHRY, CDR2 SYGVKD, per germline. CDR3 length: 14 residues. The CDR3 DNA reads TGTACCATCAGTGAGGGTCAGGGAGGCACTGAAGCTTTCTTT. Amino acids: CTISEGQGGTEAFF.

Judged by abundance, this clonotype is medium-sized. The chain has TRBV12-3 or TRBV12-4 and TRBJ1-4; D uncertain. V gave up 6 bases and J gave up 2 bases, with 10 bases separating them. This CDR3 comprises 14 residues. The CDR3 loop reads CASRPPDTNEKLFF. DNA for the CDR3: TGTGCCAGCAGGCCCCCGGACACTAATGAAAAACTGTTTTTT.

Regarding this clonotype: Given a much more abundant clone one base away, this may be a read error. J is TRBJ2-7 and V is TRBV27, with a weak D call TRBD2 (6 bases). This CDR3 region has 11 residues. Germline V gene sequence: CDR1 MNHEY, CDR2 SMNVEV (reference sequence). CDR3 coding DNA: TGTGTCAGCAGTTGGGGGGACGAGCAGTACTTC. It specifies CVSSWGDEQYF.

This clonotype is termed medium-sized (0.01 to 0.1%). The rearrangement links TRBV5-1 to TRBJ1-2; the D gene is possibly TRBD1 (5 bases). CDR1 and CDR2 from the germline V gene are SGHRS and YFSETQ. Trimming stripped 3 bases from V and 2 bases from J, with 11 bases between. The CDR3 runs 14 residues. The CDR3 bases are TGCGCCAGCAGCTACGTAGACAGCAACTATGGCTACACCTTC. It encodes CASSYVDSNYGYTF.

This clonotype was detected ten times or more. This rearrangement joins TRBV19 to TRBJ1-1; D may be TRBD1 (5 bases). V lost 3 bases to trimming and J lost 4 bases, with 12 bases between them. Germline CDR1 and CDR2: LNHDA and SQIVND (reference sequence). The CDR3 is 14 residues long. The CDR3 DNA sequence: TGTGCCAGTAGTATTGGGACGCCGTTCACTGAAGCTTTCTTT. It translates to CASSIGTPFTEAFF.

For this clonotype: A much larger clone lies a single base off, so this may be a read error. This chain uses TRBV28 with TRBJ2-2; TRBD2 aligns across 7 bases. Looked up from germline, CDR1 is MDHEN and CDR2 is SYDVKM. This CDR3 contains 16 residues. The DNA of the CDR3 is TGTGCCAGCAGTACCTACAGCGGGACCTACACCGGGGAGCTGGTTTTT. Protein product: CASSTYSGTYTGELVF. Full variable domain (rest looked up from reference TRBV28 and TRBJ2-2): DVKVTQSSRYLVKRTGEKVFLECVQDMDHENMFWYRQDPGLGLRLIYFSYDVKMKEKGDIPEGYSVSREKKERFSLILESASTNQTSMYLCASSTYSGTYTGELVFGEGSRLTVL.

Points on this clonotype: A read error is likely, as this CDR3 ends without the conserved phenylalanine or tryptophan. The DNA is left out, because the CDR3 cannot be placed on it with certainty; the CDR3 is given as TCRdb lists it. The genes are TRBV3-1 and TRBJ2-3. Germline V CDR1 and CDR2: LGHDT, YNNKEL (reference sequence). 15 amino acids form the CDR3, both terminal residues included. The CDR3 spells CASSQVATSTDTQYP.

This clonotype was seen many times. The gene calls are TRBV10-3 and TRBJ2-7, with D perhaps TRBD2 (6 bases). This CDR3 is built from 15 residues. Germline assignment: CDR1 ENHRY and CDR2 SYGVKD. Trimming removed 6 bases from V and 6 bases from J, with 21 bases in between. DNA for the CDR3: TGTGCCATCAGCGCTGTGGAGGACTACCCCGCCGAGCAGTACTTC. Translation: CAISAVEDYPAEQYF.

This clonotype was recorded at least ten times. This sequence joins TRBV20-1 and TRBJ1-4, with D tentatively TRBD1 (5 bases). V gave up 1 base and J gave up 8 bases, with 14 bases separating them. The CDR3 has 14 residues. CDR1 is DFQATT and CDR2 is SNEGSKA in the germline V gene (reference sequence). The CDR3 DNA sequence: TGCAGTGCTAGAGTCGGGCAGGGAGGCGAAAAACTGTTTTTT. As protein: CSARVGQGGEKLFF.

In the case of this clonotype: A clone one base away is much larger, so this may be a read error. The chain combines TRBV10-3 with TRBJ1-1; no clear D. The CDR3 has 14 residues. CDR1 is ENHRY, CDR2 SYGVKD, per germline. This chain's CDR3 is CAISEGPPGTEASF. CDR3 coding DNA: TGTGCCATCAGTGAAGGACCCCCAGGTACTGAAGCTTCCTTT.